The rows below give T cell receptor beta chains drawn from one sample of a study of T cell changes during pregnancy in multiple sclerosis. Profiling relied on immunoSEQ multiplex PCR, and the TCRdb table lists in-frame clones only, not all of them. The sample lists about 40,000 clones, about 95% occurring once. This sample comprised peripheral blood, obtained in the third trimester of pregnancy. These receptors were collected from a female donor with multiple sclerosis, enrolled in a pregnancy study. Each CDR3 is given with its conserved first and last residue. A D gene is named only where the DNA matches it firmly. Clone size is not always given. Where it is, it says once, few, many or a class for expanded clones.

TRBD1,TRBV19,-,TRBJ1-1,TGTGCCAGTAGTGCCCAAGGACAGGAGGGCACTGAAGCTTTCTTT,CASSAQGQEGTEAFF
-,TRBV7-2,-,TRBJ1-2,TGTGCCAGCAGCTTTTCTCTGACAGGTCTTTATGGCTACACCTTC,CASSFSLTGLYGYTF
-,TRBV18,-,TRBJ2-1,TGTGCCAGCTCACGTAACAATGAGCAGTTCTTC,CASSRNNEQFF
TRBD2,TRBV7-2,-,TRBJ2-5,TGTGCCAGCAGTCAAGGTCGGGGGAGGGAGGGGGAGACCCAGTACTTC,CASSQGRGREGETQYF
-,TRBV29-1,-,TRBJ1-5,TGCAGCGTTCAGGCGAATAGCAATCAGCCCCAGCATTTT,CSVQANSNQPQHF
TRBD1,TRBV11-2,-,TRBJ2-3,TGTGCCAGCAGCTTGGGAACGCCGGGACAGGGAGCGCTTGGTACGCAGTATTTT,CASSLGTPGQGALGTQYF
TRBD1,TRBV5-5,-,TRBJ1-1,TGTGCCAGCAGCAAGACCGGGACAGTGAACACTGAAGCTTTCTTT,CASSKTGTVNTEAFF
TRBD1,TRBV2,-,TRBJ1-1,TGTGCCAGCAGGGGGACAGGGCATGGTGAAGCTTTCTTT,CASRGTGHGEAFF
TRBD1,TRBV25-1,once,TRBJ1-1,TGTGCCAGCAGTAAAACTTCCGGGACAGAGGCTTTCTTT,CASSKTSGTEAFF
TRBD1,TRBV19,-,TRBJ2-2,TGTGCCAGTAGTAGATCCGGGACAGCGAACACCGGGGAGCTGTTTTTT,CASSRSGTANTGELFF
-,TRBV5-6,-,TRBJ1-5,TGTGCCAGCAGCTGGGGCCTCAATCAGCCCCAGCATTTT,CASSWGLNQPQHF
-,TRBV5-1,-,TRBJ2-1,TGCGCCAGCAACCAGGGACTTCGCGATGAGCAGTTCTTC,CASNQGLRDEQFF
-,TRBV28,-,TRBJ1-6,TGTGCCAGCACCCTCAGGAGGCACGGTGACGGACCCCTCCACTTT,CASTLRRHGDGPLHF
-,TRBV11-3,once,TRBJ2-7,TGTGCCAGCAGCTTAGCAGGGCCCGCGGGGCGCGGTAACGAGCAGTACTTC,CASSLAGPAGRGNEQYF
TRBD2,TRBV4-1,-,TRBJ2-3,TGCGCCAGCAGCCTCGGGACTAGCGATGGAATTACGCAGTATTTT,CASSLGTSDGITQYF
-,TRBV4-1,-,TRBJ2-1,TGCGCCAGCAGCCCAAGGTTCCCCAGGTATGTCGATGAGCAGTTCTTC,CASSPRFPRYVDEQFF
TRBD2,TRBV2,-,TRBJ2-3,TGTGCCAGCAGTGAAGGCGGGAGTGGAGCAGATACGCAGTATTTT,CASSEGGSGADTQYF
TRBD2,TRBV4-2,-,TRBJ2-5,TGTGCCAGCAGCCAAGTTAGCGGGGTAGACCAAGAGACCCAGTACTTC,CASSQVSGVDQETQYF
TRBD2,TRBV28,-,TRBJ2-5,TGTGCCAGCAGTTTCGGACTAGCGGAGCCTAAGGAGACCCAGTACTTC,CASSFGLAEPKETQYF
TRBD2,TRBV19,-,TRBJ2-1,TGTGCCAGTAGTATGGGACTAGCGGGGGTTAGCTCCTACAATGAGCAGTTCTTC,CASSMGLAGVSSYNEQFF
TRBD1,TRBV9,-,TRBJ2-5,TGTGCCAGCAGCGTCGGGACAGGTTCGGAGACCCAGTACTTC,CASSVGTGSETQYF
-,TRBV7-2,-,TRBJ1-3,TGTGCCAGCAGCTGGGACTCGAGCTCTGGAAACACCATATATTTT,CASSWDSSSGNTIYF
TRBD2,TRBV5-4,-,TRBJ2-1,TGTGCCGGGGGGCTAGCGGGCCTTAGCTCCTACAATGAGCAGTTCTTC,CAGGLAGLSSYNEQFF
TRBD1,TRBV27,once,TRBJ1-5,TGTGCCAGCAGTGGCTCCCGGGACAGCTATCAGCCCCAGCATTTT,CASSGSRDSYQPQHF
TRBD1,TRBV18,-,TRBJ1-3,TGTGCCAGCTCACTAACAGGGGTTGGAAACACCATATATTTT,CASSLTGVGNTIYF
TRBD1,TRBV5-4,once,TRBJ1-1,TGTGCCAGCAGCCAAGCGGGGACAGGGGGCACTGAAGCTTTCTTT,CASSQAGTGGTEAFF
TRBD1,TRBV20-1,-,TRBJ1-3,TGCAGTGCAGGACAGGGGGCCGAATATTTT,CSAGQGAEYF
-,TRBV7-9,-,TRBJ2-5,TGTGCCAGCAGCTTATTCCAGCGCGGGGAGACCCAGTACTTC,CASSLFQRGETQYF
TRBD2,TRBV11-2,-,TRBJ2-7,TGTGCCAGCATCAGGGCTAGCGGGGGCCTTACTTCCTACGAGCAGTACTTC,CASIRASGGLTSYEQYF
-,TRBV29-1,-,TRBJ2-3,TGCAGCGTTAGGCAGGCAGCCAAAGATACGCAGTATTTT,CSVRQAAKDTQYF
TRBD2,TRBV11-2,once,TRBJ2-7,TGTGCCGCCAGGAAAAGCGGGAGCTACGAGCAGTACTTC,CAARKSGSYEQYF
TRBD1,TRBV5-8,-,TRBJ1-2,TGTGCCAGCAGCTGGAGAGACAGGGTTAAAGAAGGCTACACCTTC,CASSWRDRVKEGYTF
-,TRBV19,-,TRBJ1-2,TGTGCCAGTAGTATGGGAGGGATCTATGGCTACACCTTC,CASSMGGIYGYTF